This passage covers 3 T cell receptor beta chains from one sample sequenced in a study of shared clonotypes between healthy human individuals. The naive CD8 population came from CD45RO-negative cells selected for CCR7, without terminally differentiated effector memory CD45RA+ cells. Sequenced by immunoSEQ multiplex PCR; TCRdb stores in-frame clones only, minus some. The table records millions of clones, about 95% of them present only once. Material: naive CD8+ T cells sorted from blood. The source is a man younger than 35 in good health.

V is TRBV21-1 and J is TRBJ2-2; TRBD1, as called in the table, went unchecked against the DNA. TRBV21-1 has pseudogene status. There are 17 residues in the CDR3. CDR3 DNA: TGTGCCAGCTGCACCCCCCGCCGGGACAGGGGGCCCGGGGAGCTGTTTTTT. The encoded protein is CASCTPRRDRGPGELFF.

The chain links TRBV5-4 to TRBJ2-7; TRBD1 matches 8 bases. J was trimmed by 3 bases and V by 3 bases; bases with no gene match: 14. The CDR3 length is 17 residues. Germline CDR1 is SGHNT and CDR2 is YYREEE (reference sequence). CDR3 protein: CASSSSDREGSLYEQYF. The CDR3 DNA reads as TGTGCCAGCAGCTCCTCGGACAGGGAAGGAAGCCTCTACGAGCAGTACTTC.

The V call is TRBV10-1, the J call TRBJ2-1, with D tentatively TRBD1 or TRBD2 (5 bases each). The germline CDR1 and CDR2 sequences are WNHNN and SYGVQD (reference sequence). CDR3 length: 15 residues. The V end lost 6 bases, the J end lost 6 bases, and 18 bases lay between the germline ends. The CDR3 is CASSPNGARVNEQFF. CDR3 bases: TGCGCCAGCAGCCCTAACGGGGCCCGGGTCAATGAGCAGTTCTTC.